The rows below give T cell receptor beta chains drawn from one sample of a study of long-term antiretroviral therapy in people with HIV. The repertoire was sequenced with immunoSEQ multiplex PCR; TCRdb's copy has only in-frame clones and lacks some. The sample yields roughly 38,000 clones, roughly four fifths seen once. The sample consisted of unsorted PBMCs, taken 0.3 years after starting antiretroviral therapy. These receptors came from a man between 18 and 35 years old with HIV. Both conserved end residues are part of each CDR3. The order of the fields is clone size, V gene, J gene, D gene, CDR3 protein, CDR3 DNA. The D gene is left open where the match is weak. Clone size is given for some rows only: seen once, a few or many times, or a class if the clone is expanded.

.	TRBV7-9	TRBJ2-3	.	CASSPRIVNRTQYF	TGTGCCAGCAGCCCCCGTATCGTGAATCGGACGCAGTATTTT
.	TRBV19	TRBJ1-1	.	CASSVWDTEAFF	TGTGCCAGTAGTGTCTGGGACACTGAAGCTTTCTTT
.	TRBV9	TRBJ2-2	.	CASSPGQNTGELFF	TGTGCCAGCAGCCCGGGACAGAACACCGGGGAGCTGTTTTTT
.	TRBV18	TRBJ2-7	TRBD1	CASSPNLGTGPAYEQYF	TGTGCCAGCTCACCAAACCTAGGGACAGGTCCGGCCTACGAGCAGTACTTC
.	TRBV7-9	TRBJ2-7	TRBD1	CASSLTGDSYEQYF	TGTGCCAGCAGCTTGACAGGGGACTCCTACGAGCAGTACTTC
medium-sized	TRBV7-2	TRBJ1-2	TRBD1	CASSWDRGRSLRLGYTF	TGTGCCAGCAGCTGGGACAGGGGGAGGTCACTTAGATTAGGCTACACCTTC
.	TRBV13	TRBJ1-1	.	CASSLRGMRTEAFF	TGTGCCAGCAGCTTAAGAGGTATGAGAACTGAAGCTTTCTTT
.	TRBV7-9	TRBJ2-1	.	CASSFSGGSNEQFF	TGTGCCAGCAGCTTTAGCGGAGGTTCCAATGAGCAGTTCTTC
.	TRBV12-5	TRBJ2-7	.	CASGFGQGYEQYF	TGTGCTAGTGGTTTCGGCCAGGGCTACGAGCAGTACTTC
.	TRBV10-3	TRBJ2-3	TRBD2	CAIRTDSTGLAGVGSTDTQYF	TGTGCCATCAGGACCGACTCCACAGGGCTAGCGGGAGTAGGAAGCACAGATACGCAGTATTTT
once	TRBV10-3	TRBJ2-7	TRBD2	CAISESTQGEREGRYEQYF	TGTGCCATCAGTGAGTCTACCCAGGGAGAGCGGGAGGGCCGATACGAGCAGTACTTC
few	TRBV27	TRBJ2-3	.	CASSPGSSSTDTQYF	TGTGCCAGCAGCCCCGGAAGTTCGAGCACAGATACGCAGTATTTT
.	TRBV19	TRBJ2-2	TRBD1	CASSRQGGYTGELFF	TGTGCCAGTAGTAGACAGGGGGGATACACCGGGGAGCTGTTTTTT
.	TRBV30	TRBJ2-3	.	CAWSVRRRTDTQYF	TGTGCCTGGAGTGTACGGCGCCGCACAGATACGCAGTATTTT
.	TRBV13	TRBJ1-1	.	CASSPAANTEAFF	TGTGCCAGCAGTCCCGCTGCGAACACTGAAGCTTTCTTT
.	TRBV15	TRBJ2-7	.	CATSREGKGIEQYF	TGTGCCACCAGCAGAGAGGGAAAGGGGATCGAGCAGTACTTC
.	TRBV7-9	TRBJ2-5	TRBD2	CASSPAIGLAGPEQETQYF	TGTGCCAGCAGCCCGGCGATCGGACTAGCTGGCCCCGAGCAAGAGACCCAGTACTTC
.	TRBV30	TRBJ1-5	.	CAWSQPPGRDQPQHF	TGTGCCTGGAGCCAACCGCCCGGGAGGGATCAGCCCCAGCATTTT
.	TRBV29-1	TRBJ2-7	.	CSVAGTGYYEQYF	TGCAGCGTGGCCGGGACCGGATACTACGAGCAGTACTTC
.	TRBV7-2	TRBJ1-2	.	CASSPRWGSEGYGYTF	TGTGCCAGCAGCCCCAGGTGGGGTTCCGAGGGCTATGGCTACACCTTC
.	TRBV9	TRBJ2-5	.	CASSALYQETQYF	TGTGCCAGCAGCGCCCTGTACCAAGAGACCCAGTACTTC
.	TRBV4-1	TRBJ2-7	.	CASSPSAQGWAHEQYF	TGCGCCAGCAGCCCCTCCGCGCAGGGTTGGGCCCACGAGCAGTACTTC
.	TRBV15	TRBJ1-2	TRBD1	CATSSNRDRDLDYYGYTF	TGTGCCACCAGCAGTAACCGGGACAGGGATCTGGATTACTATGGCTACACCTTC
.	TRBV6-5	TRBJ1-6	.	CASSYGGNNNSPLHF	TGTGCCAGCAGTTACGGTGGGAACAATAATTCACCCCTCCACTTT
.	TRBV9	TRBJ2-6	.	CASLDSGANVLTF	TGTGCCAGCTTGGACTCTGGGGCCAACGTCCTGACTTTC
.	TRBV9	TRBJ2-7	.	CASSVAGAGRHEQYF	TGTGCCAGCAGCGTAGCTGGGGCAGGGAGGCACGAGCAGTACTTC
.	TRBV29-1	TRBJ1-5	TRBD1	CSVEEGTGAQPQHF	TGCAGCGTTGAAGAGGGCACAGGGGCCCAGCCCCAGCATTTT
.	TRBV28	TRBJ2-6	.	CASSSPGTGANVLTF	TGTGCCAGCAGTTCCCCGGGTACTGGGGCCAACGTCCTGACTTTC
.	TRBV30	TRBJ2-1	.	CAWAISGRPDNEQFF	TGTGCCTGGGCTATATCAGGGAGGCCCGACAATGAGCAGTTCTTC
.	TRBV4-1	TRBJ1-2	.	CASSQAEPANLGYTF	TGCGCCAGCAGCCAAGCGGAGCCAGCCAATCTTGGCTACACCTTC
.	TRBV25-1	TRBJ2-5	.	CASSPYTQETQYF	TGTGCCAGCAGCCCGTACACCCAAGAGACCCAGTACTTC
.	TRBV19	TRBJ2-7	.	CASSIGSGSPYEQYF	TGTGCCAGTAGTATAGGGAGCGGCAGTCCCTACGAGCAGTACTTC
.	TRBV7-9	TRBJ2-7	TRBD2	CASSSVAGGLGQYF	TGTGCCAGCAGCTCAGTTGCGGGGGGCCTGGGGCAGTACTTC
.	TRBV6-6	TRBJ2-1	.	CASSTPRDTAYNEQFF	TGTGCCAGCAGCACCCCACGGGACACCGCCTACAATGAGCAGTTCTTC
.	TRBV18	TRBJ1-2	TRBD1	CASSPPGTDNYGYTF	TGTGCCAGCTCACCACCCGGGACAGATAACTATGGCTACACCTTC
few	TRBV9	TRBJ2-6	TRBD2	CASSVRPGGHLAGANVLTF	TGTGCCAGCAGCGTCCGACCGGGGGGGCATTTAGCCGGGGCCAACGTCCTGACTTTC
.	TRBV6-5	TRBJ1-2	.	CASGWGGNYGYTF	TGTGCCAGCGGCTGGGGCGGAAACTATGGCTACACCTTC
.	TRBV2	TRBJ2-5	TRBD1	CASSEETGGETQYF	TGTGCCAGCAGTGAAGAGACAGGGGGAGAGACCCAGTACTTC
once	TRBV19	TRBJ2-2	.	CASRNTGELFF	TGTGCCAGTAGGAACACCGGGGAGCTGTTTTTT
.	TRBV28	TRBJ2-4	.	CASTNPEVPNIQYF	TGTGCCAGCACCAACCCCGAAGTTCCAAACATTCAGTACTTC
.	TRBV6-5	TRBJ2-5	TRBD2	CATGGGGETQYF	TGTGCCACCGGGGGGGGCGGAGAGACCCAGTACTTC
.	TRBV10-2	TRBJ1-6	.	CASSSQLNSPLHF	TGCGCCAGCAGTTCCCAGCTTAATTCACCCCTCCACTTT
.	TRBV19	TRBJ1-5	.	CASSMDTSNQPQHF	TGTGCCAGTAGTATGGACACTAGCAATCAGCCCCAGCATTTT
.	TRBV7-8	TRBJ2-7	.	CASSLGEIYEQYF	TGTGCCAGCAGCTTGGGGGAAATCTACGAGCAGTACTTC
.	TRBV28	TRBJ1-2	.	CASSSDLYGYTF	TGTGCCAGCAGTTCAGACCTCTATGGCTACACCTTC
.	TRBV28	TRBJ2-2	.	CASSFRTPPGELFF	TGTGCCAGCAGTTTTCGGACACCCCCCGGGGAGCTGTTTTTT
.	TRBV19	TRBJ2-1	.	CASTGAARNEQFF	TGTGCCAGTACGGGGGCAGCTCGGAATGAGCAGTTCTTC
.	TRBV10-3	TRBJ2-5	.	CAIRVSGEETQYF	TGTGCCATCAGAGTTAGCGGAGAAGAGACCCAGTACTTC